Listed below are T cell receptor beta chains from one sample, sequenced in a study of shared clonotypes between healthy human individuals. TCRdb's table, derived via immunoSEQ multiplex PCR, lists solely in-frame clones and lacks some. Of a few hundred thousand clones detected, around 78% appear once; the ten largest clones hold approximately 12%. The specimen sequenced was PBMCs. Receptors were obtained from a woman aged 40 to 49 in good health. Some clones in this sample may be carry-over from other donors' samples. Each CDR3 is given with its conserved first and last residue. Each record gives: V gene, J gene, clone size, CDR3 protein. Not all rows give a size; the values are once, few, many and, for expanded clones, a class.

TRBV19,TRBJ1-2,few,CASSGTGEASGYTF
TRBV9,TRBJ1-1,NA,CASSPQGGGLDTEAFF
TRBV7-9,TRBJ2-1,NA,CASSPNRGSGSIEQFF
TRBV9,TRBJ1-3,NA,CASSTGKGNTIYF
TRBV25-1,TRBJ2-1,NA,CASSDDAGAAYNEQFF
TRBV9,TRBJ2-3,NA,CASSARRLAQTTDTQYF
TRBV6-1,TRBJ1-2,NA,CASSEAGSDLYGYTF
TRBV7-7,TRBJ2-5,NA,CASGPRMVGETQYF
TRBV19,TRBJ1-3,NA,CASSPRTDSGNTIYF
TRBV19,TRBJ1-2,NA,CASSTAVLNYGYTF
TRBV4-3,TRBJ2-1,NA,CASSLGVAGGREQFF
TRBV2,TRBJ1-5,NA,CASSEALGPYSNQPQHF
TRBV4-3,TRBJ2-5,NA,CASSQGLTGERETQYF
TRBV27,TRBJ2-7,NA,CASSPRTGRREQYF
TRBV7-2,TRBJ1-2,NA,CASSLGRHTYGYTF
TRBV5-1,TRBJ2-1,many,CASSWASGNEQFF
TRBV5-4,TRBJ2-3,NA,CASSSRLAGRTDTQYF
TRBV5-1,TRBJ2-1,NA,CASSFNLAGGDNNEQFF
TRBV18,TRBJ2-1,NA,CASSPRTGRDYNEQFF
TRBV6-6,TRBJ2-2,NA,CASSYLKNTGELFF
TRBV28,TRBJ1-5,NA,CASSLAGGILSNQPQHF
TRBV2,TRBJ2-1,NA,CASSGGWGSYNEQFF
TRBV28,TRBJ2-7,many,CASSLGVAGPSYEQYF
TRBV5-1,TRBJ2-1,NA,CASSPGLGIQGEQFF
TRBV5-1,TRBJ2-6,NA,CASSPGTYPSGANVLTF
TRBV4-1,TRBJ2-3,NA,CASSRGQGSLTDTQYF
TRBV30,TRBJ2-6,NA,CAWMRTRSGANVLTF